The present T cell receptor beta chain was sequenced within a study of immune cell composition in non-small cell lung cancer. As to this clone: Its specificity is unknown.

Findings and caveats of the study: No significant correlation existed between pack-years smoked and tumour clonality.

Normal lung sampling was at least 3 cm from the tumour, as distant as possible. Repertoires were generated with immunoSEQ multiplex PCR, while TCRdb's copy carries only in-frame clones and drops some. The sample yields some 7,000 clones, roughly four fifths seen once. The material sequenced was non-adjacent lung tissue. This receptor was taken from a human donor with non-small cell lung cancer.

The CDR3 here is CASSYSSGSGANVLTF. The CDR3 DNA is TGTGCCAGCAGTTACTCGAGCGGCTCTGGGGCCAACGTCCTGACTTTC. The V and J genes are TRBV6-5 and TRBJ2-6, with a tentative D call TRBD2 (5 bases). The CDR3 is 16 residues long. Per the germline V gene, CDR1 is MNHEY and CDR2 is SVGAGI. Trimming shortened V by 0 bases and J by 0 bases, and 6 bases separated the two germline ends.